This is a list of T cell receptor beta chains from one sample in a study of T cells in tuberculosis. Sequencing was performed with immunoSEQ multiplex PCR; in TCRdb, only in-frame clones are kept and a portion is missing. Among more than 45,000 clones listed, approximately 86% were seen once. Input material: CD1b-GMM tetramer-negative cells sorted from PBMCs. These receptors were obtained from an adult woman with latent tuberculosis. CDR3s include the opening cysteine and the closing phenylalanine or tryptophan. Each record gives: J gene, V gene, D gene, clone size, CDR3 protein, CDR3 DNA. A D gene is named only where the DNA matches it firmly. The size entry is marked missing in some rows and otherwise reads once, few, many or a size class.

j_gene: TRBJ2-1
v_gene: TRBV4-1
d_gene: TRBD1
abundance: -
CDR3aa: CASSRNRDSVYNEQFF
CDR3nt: TGCGCCAGCAGCCGCAACCGGGACAGCGTTTACAATGAGCAGTTCTTC

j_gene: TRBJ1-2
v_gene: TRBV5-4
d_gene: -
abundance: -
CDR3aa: CASSLVGSFYTF
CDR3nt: TGTGCCAGCAGCTTGGTGGGCAGCTTCTACACCTTC

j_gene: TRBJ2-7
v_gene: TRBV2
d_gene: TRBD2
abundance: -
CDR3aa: CASRTGTKEQYF
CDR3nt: TGTGCCAGCAGGACCGGGACTAAAGAGCAGTACTTC

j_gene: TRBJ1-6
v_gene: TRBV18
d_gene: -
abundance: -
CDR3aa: CASSPGRADNSPLHF
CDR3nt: TGTGCCAGCTCACCCGGCAGAGCGGATAATTCACCCCTCCACTTT

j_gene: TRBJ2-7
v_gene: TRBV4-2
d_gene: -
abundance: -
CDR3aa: CASSQRQSSYEQYF
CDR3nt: TGTGCCAGCAGCCAGAGACAGAGCTCCTACGAGCAGTACTTC

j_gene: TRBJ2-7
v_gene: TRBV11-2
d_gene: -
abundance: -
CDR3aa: CASSMDSGGVYEQYF
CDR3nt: TGTGCCAGCAGCATGGACAGTGGGGGAGTATACGAGCAGTACTTC

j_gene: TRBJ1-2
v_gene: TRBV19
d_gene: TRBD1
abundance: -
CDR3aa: CASSISTGGNGYTF
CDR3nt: TGTGCCAGTAGTATCTCGACAGGGGGAAATGGCTACACCTTC

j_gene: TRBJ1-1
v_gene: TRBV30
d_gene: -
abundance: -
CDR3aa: CAWRDTGITEAFF
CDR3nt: TGTGCCTGGAGAGATACAGGGATCACTGAAGCTTTCTTT

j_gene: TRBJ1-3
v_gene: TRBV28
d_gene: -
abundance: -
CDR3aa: CASSLYRLYPRENTIYF
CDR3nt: TGTGCCAGCAGTTTATACCGCCTGTACCCTCGCGAAAACACCATATATTTT

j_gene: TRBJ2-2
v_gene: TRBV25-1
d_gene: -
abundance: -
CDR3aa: CASSDFNYKLFF
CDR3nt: TGTGCCAGCAGTGATTTTAATTATAAGCTGTTTTTT

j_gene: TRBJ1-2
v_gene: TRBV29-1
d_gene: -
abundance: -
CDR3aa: CSVDSPSWTDYGYTF
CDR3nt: TGCAGCGTTGATTCCCCTTCCTGGACAGACTATGGCTACACCTTC

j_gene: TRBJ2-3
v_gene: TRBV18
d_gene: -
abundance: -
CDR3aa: CASSPQETSTDTQYF
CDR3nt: TGTGCCAGCTCACCGCAGGAAACTAGCACAGATACGCAGTATTTT

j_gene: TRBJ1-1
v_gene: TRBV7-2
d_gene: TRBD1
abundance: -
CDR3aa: CASSLEPGGATEAFF
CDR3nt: TGTGCCAGCAGCTTAGAGCCAGGGGGCGCGACTGAAGCTTTCTTT

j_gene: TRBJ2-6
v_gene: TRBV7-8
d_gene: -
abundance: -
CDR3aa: CASRQQRAGGSTGANVLTF
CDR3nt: TGTGCCAGCAGACAACAGCGGGCAGGGGGTTCGACTGGGGCCAACGTCCTGACTTTC

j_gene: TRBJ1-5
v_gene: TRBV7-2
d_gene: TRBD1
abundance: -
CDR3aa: CASTPGTGFNQPQHF
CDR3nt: TGTGCCAGCACTCCGGGGACAGGGTTCAATCAGCCCCAGCATTTT

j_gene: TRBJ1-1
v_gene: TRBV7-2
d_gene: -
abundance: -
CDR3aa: CASSPRGGLQGTEAFF
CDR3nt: TGTGCCAGCAGCCCGAGGGGCGGACTCCAGGGGACTGAAGCTTTCTTT

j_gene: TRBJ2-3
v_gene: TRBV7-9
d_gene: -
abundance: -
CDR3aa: CASSLVFGDTQYF
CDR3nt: TGTGCCAGCAGCTTAGTCTTCGGGGATACGCAGTATTTT

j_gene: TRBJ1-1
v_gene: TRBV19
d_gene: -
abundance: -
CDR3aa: CASIRGGNAEAFF
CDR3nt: TGTGCCAGTATTCGGGGGGGCAACGCTGAAGCTTTCTTT

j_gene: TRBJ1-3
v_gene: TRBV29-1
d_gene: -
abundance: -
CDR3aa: CSVGSDSSGNTIYF
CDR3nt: TGCAGCGTTGGATCCGACAGCTCTGGAAACACCATATATTTT

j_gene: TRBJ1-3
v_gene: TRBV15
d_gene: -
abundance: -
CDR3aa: CATSSLVFEGYSGNTIYF
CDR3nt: TGTGCCACCAGCAGTCTAGTTTTTGAGGGCTACTCTGGAAACACCATATATTTT

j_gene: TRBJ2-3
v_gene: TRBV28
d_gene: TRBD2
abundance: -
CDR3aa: CASSLRGTSGTDTQYF
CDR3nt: TGTGCCAGCAGTTTAAGGGGGACTAGCGGGACAGATACGCAGTATTTT

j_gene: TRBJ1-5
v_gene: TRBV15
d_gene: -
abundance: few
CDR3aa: CATSRDSGQPQHF
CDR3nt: TGTGCCACCAGCAGAGATTCAGGGCAGCCCCAGCATTTT

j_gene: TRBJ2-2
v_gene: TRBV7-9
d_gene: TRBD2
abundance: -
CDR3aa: CASRGGSRDTGELFF
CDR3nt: TGTGCCAGCAGGGGCGGGAGTCGGGACACCGGGGAGCTGTTTTTT

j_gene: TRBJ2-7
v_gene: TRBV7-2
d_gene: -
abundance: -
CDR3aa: CASSLVGGLYEQYF
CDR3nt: TGTGCCAGCAGCTTAGTGGGCGGGCTCTACGAGCAGTACTTC

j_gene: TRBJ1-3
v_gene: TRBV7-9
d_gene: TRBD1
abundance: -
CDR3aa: CASSLPQGAAGNTIYF
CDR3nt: TGTGCCAGCAGCTTACCACAGGGGGCCGCGGGAAACACCATATATTTT

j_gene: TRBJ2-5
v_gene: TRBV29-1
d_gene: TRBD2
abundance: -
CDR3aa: CSVGGLAGGIGETQYF
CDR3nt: TGCAGCGTGGGGGGACTAGCGGGAGGGATCGGGGAGACCCAGTACTTC

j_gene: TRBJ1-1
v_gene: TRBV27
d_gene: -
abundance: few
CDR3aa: CASGAYTEAFF
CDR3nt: TGTGCCAGCGGGGCGTACACTGAAGCTTTCTTT

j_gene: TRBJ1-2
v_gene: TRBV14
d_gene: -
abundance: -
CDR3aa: CASSQDNGNSLDGYTF
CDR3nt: TGTGCCAGCAGCCAAGATAACGGGAATTCACTCGATGGCTACACCTTC

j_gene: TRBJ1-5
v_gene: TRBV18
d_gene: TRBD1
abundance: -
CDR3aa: CASSLNTGERNQPQHF
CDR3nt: TGTGCCAGCTCACTTAACACAGGGGAACGCAATCAGCCCCAGCATTTT

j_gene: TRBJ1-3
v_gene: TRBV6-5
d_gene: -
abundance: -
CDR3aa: CASSQTSSGNTIYF
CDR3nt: TGTGCCAGCAGCCAGACTAGCTCTGGAAACACCATATATTTT

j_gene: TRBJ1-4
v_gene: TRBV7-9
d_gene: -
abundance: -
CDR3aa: CASSLVTASSREKLFF
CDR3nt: TGTGCCAGCAGCTTAGTTACAGCCAGCTCAAGGGAAAAACTGTTTTTT

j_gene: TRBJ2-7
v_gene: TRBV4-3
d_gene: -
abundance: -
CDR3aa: CASSQDGVGRDSYEQYF
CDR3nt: TGCGCCAGCAGCCAAGATGGGGTGGGGCGGGACTCCTACGAGCAGTACTTC

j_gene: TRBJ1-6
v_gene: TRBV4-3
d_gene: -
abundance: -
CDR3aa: CASSLGFVSPLHF
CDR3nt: TGCGCCAGCAGCCTCGGTTTCGTCTCACCCCTCCACTTT

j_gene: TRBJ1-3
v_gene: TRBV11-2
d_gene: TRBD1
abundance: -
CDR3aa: CASSDPDRVMSGNTIYF
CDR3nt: TGTGCCAGCAGTGACCCGGACAGGGTAATGTCCGGAAACACCATATATTTT

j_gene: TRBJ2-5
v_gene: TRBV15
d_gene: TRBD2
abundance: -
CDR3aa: CATSSAGGETQYF
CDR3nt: TGTGCCACCAGCAGTGCGGGAGGAGAGACCCAGTACTTC

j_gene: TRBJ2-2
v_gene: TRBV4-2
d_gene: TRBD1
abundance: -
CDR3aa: CASSQETGAYTGELFF
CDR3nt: TGTGCCAGCAGCCAAGAGACAGGGGCCTACACCGGGGAGCTGTTTTTT

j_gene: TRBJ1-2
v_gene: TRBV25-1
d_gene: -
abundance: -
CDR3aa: CASSEWSRGYTF
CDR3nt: TGTGCCAGCAGTGAATGGAGCCGTGGCTACACCTTC

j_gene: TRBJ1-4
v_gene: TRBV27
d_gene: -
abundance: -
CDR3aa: CASSLVDSPGKEKLFF
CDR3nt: TGTGCCAGCAGTTTAGTGGACAGCCCCGGGAAAGAAAAACTGTTTTTT

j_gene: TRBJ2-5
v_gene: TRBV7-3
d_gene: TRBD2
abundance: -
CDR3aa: CASSISGGQETQYF
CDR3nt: TGTGCCAGCAGTATTAGCGGGGGCCAAGAGACCCAGTACTTC

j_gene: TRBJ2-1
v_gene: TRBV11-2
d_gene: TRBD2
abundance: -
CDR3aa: CASTFSGREYYNEQFF
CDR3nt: TGTGCCAGCACCTTTAGCGGGAGGGAATACTACAATGAGCAGTTCTTC

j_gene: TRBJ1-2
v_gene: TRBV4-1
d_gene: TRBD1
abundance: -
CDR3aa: CASSQTGQRYGYTF
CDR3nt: TGCGCCAGCAGCCAAACGGGACAGAGATATGGCTACACCTTC

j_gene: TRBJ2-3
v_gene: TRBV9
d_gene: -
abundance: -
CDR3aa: CASSGLTGESTDTQYF
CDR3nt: TGTGCCAGCAGCGGTCTGACGGGGGAATCCACAGATACGCAGTATTTT

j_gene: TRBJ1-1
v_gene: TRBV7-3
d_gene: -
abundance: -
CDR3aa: CASSPSGGLGEAFF
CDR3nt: TGTGCCAGCAGCCCCTCCGGCGGGCTCGGTGAAGCTTTCTTT

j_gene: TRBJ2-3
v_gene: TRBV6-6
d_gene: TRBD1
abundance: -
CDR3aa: CASSSGQGVWGDTQYF
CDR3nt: TGTGCCAGCAGTTCGGGACAGGGGGTATGGGGAGATACGCAGTATTTT